This paragraph covers one T cell receptor beta chain sequence. These data originate in a study of control samples from healthy donors and cancer patients. Using immunoSEQ multiplex PCR, the repertoire was profiled, and TCRdb retains in-frame clones only, with some absent. This sample yields over 60,000 clones, of which roughly 90% are seen a single time; 1.5% to 2% belongs to the top ten. V was clipped by 6 bases and J by 9 bases; unmatched bases: 11. The CDR3 totals 14 residues. In germline, CDR1 is MNHEY, CDR2 SVGAGI. Sequences were obtained from PBMCs. The sequence came from a woman aged 55-70 years with head and neck cancer. This rearrangement joins TRBV6-5 to TRBJ2-1; 7 bases are shared with TRBD2. The chain's CDR3 is CASRPWGGDAEQFF. CDR3 nucleotides: TGTGCCAGCAGACCGTGGGGGGGGGACGCTGAGCAGTTCTTC.